A single sample is the source of the 9 T cell receptor beta chains below, sequenced in a study of blood T cell repertoires in COVID-19. Clones were read by immunoSEQ multiplex PCR, and TCRdb kept only the in-frame ones, dropping some. The table lists 450,000 or so clones, about 90% of them singletons. Source material: peripheral blood. Receptors originate from a young man with COVID-19, enrolled during active disease.

The chain recombines TRBV6-1 with TRBJ1-5; D call uncertain. The CDR3 runs to 15 residues. Germline V gene lookup returns CDR1 MNHNS and CDR2 SASEGT. V was trimmed by 3 bases and J by 0 bases, leaving 9 bases between them. The CDR3 DNA reads as TGTGCCAGCAGTGATGAGGCCTATAGCAATCAGCCCCAGCATTTT. Translation gives CASSDEAYSNQPQHF.

The J gene is TRBJ2-2, the V gene TRBV6-5; a possible D gene is TRBD2 (5 bases). Trimming removed 7 bases at V and 7 bases at J, with 16 bases between. Germline V gene data show CDR1 as MNHEY and CDR2 as SVGAGI. The CDR3 has 14 residues. This chain's CDR3 is CASKGTSRGGELFF. DNA for the CDR3: TGTGCCAGCAAGGGAACTAGTCGGGGCGGGGAGCTGTTTTTT.

The chain combines TRBV7-6 with TRBJ1-1; TRBD1 matches at 9 bases. CDR3 length: 18 amino acids. V was pared by 1 base and J by 0 bases, with 9 bases of the junction left unmatched. Germline-derived CDR1 and CDR2 are SGHVS and FNYEAQ. CDR3 loop: CASSLGPPGQGMNTEAFF. In nucleotides, the CDR3 is TGTGCCAGCAGCTTAGGTCCGCCGGGACAGGGTATGAACACTGAAGCTTTCTTT.

V is TRBV11-2 and J is TRBJ2-3, with TRBD1 identical over 9 bases. V shed 5 bases, J shed 3 bases, and the junction held 3 bases outside the gene matches. The CDR3 is made up of 14 amino acids. Germline V gene lookup returns CDR1 SGHAT and CDR2 FQNNGV. CDR3 residues: CASSPGQGTDTQYF. The CDR3 DNA reads TGTGCCAGCAGCCCGGGACAGGGTACAGATACGCAGTATTTT.

This clone was found once. The gene calls are TRBV2 and TRBJ2-7; 7 nucleotides agree with TRBD2. The CDR3 extends over 15 amino acids. Germline loops: CDR1 SNHLY, CDR2 FYNNEI. The ends lost 6 bases at V and 4 bases at J; junction bases unmatched: 12. The CDR3 region has the DNA TGTGCCAGCAGCGACCCGGGAGGTGGCGGATACGAGCAGTACTTC. The encoded protein is CASSDPGGGGYEQYF.

The chain combines TRBV14 with TRBJ1-4; D remains unclear. Deletions cut 3 bases from V and 5 bases from J, with 10 bases between. Germline V gene lookup returns CDR1 SGHDN and CDR2 FVKESK. This CDR3 has 14 residues. The CDR3 loop is CASSHGEENEKLFF. The CDR3 DNA sequence: TGTGCCAGCAGCCACGGGGAGGAAAATGAAAAACTGTTTTTT.

The rearrangement links TRBV6-1 to TRBJ2-7, with 9 positions matching TRBD1. There are 15 residues in the CDR3. V gave up 4 bases and J gave up 3 bases; unmatched junction bases: 7. Germline CDR1 and CDR2: MNHNS and SASEGT. CDR3 nucleotide sequence: TGTGCCAGCAGTGGAGCCCGGGACAGGGTCTACGAGCAGTACTTC. Its translation: CASSGARDRVYEQYF.

Turning to this clone: Other DNA sequences in the sample encode the same CDR3. The V and J genes are TRBV11-3 and TRBJ2-3; D ambiguous. CDR1 SGHNT and CDR2 YENEEA come from the germline V gene. Trimming shortened V by 4 bases and J by 3 bases, and 5 bases separated the two germline ends. This CDR3 comprises 12 residues. The CDR3 bases are TGTGCCAGCAGCTCCCGTACAGATACGCAGTATTTT. It yields the protein CASSSRTDTQYF.

The genes are TRBV24-1 and TRBJ2-1, with 7 bases that match TRBD2. V gave up 9 bases and J gave up 7 bases; unmatched junction bases: 5. CDR1 and CDR2 (germline): KGHDR, SFDVKD. CDR3 length: 12 residues. The CDR3 loop is CATGGRGNEQFF. CDR3 nucleotide sequence: TGTGCCACCGGGGGGAGGGGAAATGAGCAGTTCTTC.